This T cell receptor (beta chain) appears in the sequencing data of a study of sequential checkpoint blockade in melanoma. Overall study context: Randomization was 1:1 between first-line nivolumab→ipilimumab and ipilimumab→nivolumab. DNA from 85 to 95 pretreatment tumor samples underwent TCRβ immunosequencing. Twenty-two patients had matched tumor biopsies before treatment and at week 13 after nivolumab or ipilimumab alone.

Sequencing was performed with immunoSEQ multiplex PCR; in TCRdb, only in-frame clones are kept and a portion is missing. There are about 10,000 clones in the sample; about 27% occur only once, and over 25% lies in the top ten. This clone was observed a few times. Treatment specified: randomized to nivolumab then ipilimumab (arm A) or the reverse (arm B). The clonotype was recovered from a human donor with melanoma. The material was tumor tissue (inferred from file names), obtained from a patient given nivolumab and ipilimumab in sequence.

CDR3 loop: CASSVAEGAIGEAFF. CDR3 DNA: TGTGCCAGCAGCGTAGCGGAGGGGGCGATAGGTGAAGCTTTCTTT. The rearrangement links TRBV9 to TRBJ1-1, with 7 bases identical to TRBD1. Germline CDR1 and CDR2: SGDLS and YYNGEE. This CDR3 comprises 15 residues. The V gene end was trimmed by 0 bases and the J gene end by 7 bases; junction bases not matched to a gene: 9.